The T cell receptor beta chain under discussion was sequenced for a study of cytomegalovirus exposure and HLA in healthy donors. Note on this clone: Its antigen remains unidentified.

J gave up 0 bases and V 0 bases, and 4 bases lay outside the gene matches. Germline CDR1 is KGHSH and CDR2 is LQKENI. There are 16 residues in the CDR3. The PCR employed 60 Vbeta primers together with 13 Jbeta primers. Profiled with immunoSEQ multiplex PCR; TCRdb holds only in-frame clones, not every one. This table holds around 140,000 clones, 78% found once. Overall study results and limits: The investigators catalogued 180 or so TCR beta chains as cytomegalovirus-associated. Owing to their indistinguishability, certain V segments, notably TRBV6-2 and TRBV6-3, were excluded.

The clonotype was recovered from a woman aged 40 to 55 in good health and CMV-seropositive. The source material was PBMCs. The gene calls are TRBV18 and TRBJ2-7; 8 positions agree with TRBD1. The chain's CDR3 is CASSPPAGQGSYEQYF. The CDR3 DNA reads as TGTGCCAGCTCACCACCGGCAGGACAGGGCTCCTACGAGCAGTACTTC.